This T cell receptor (beta chain) was retrieved from a study of patients and donors after allogeneic stem cell transplantation (dated by TCRdb to 2020 to 2022). This clonotype was seen many times. Its binding antigen is unknown. Nothing much larger sits one base from this clone, and base qualities are not available. The trim is 3 bases for V and 4 bases for J, with a gap of 13 bases between the germline ends. Inclusive of the bounding cysteine and phenylalanine, the CDR3 is 15 residues long. The CDR3 DNA has 45 bases and is translated from base 1. Libraries were prepared through RT-PCR. For sequencing, a NextSeq 550 was employed. Using fastp trimming at Q25 and MiXCR clonotype assembly, TCRdb reanalyzed the public sequencing data and kept in-frame beta chains. Rows merge per CDR3 protein into single entries with the most common DNA and genes. This sample has about 960,000 distinct CDR3 sequences in its table, and 18% of those were observed once. Of the sample, 5% to 6.5% falls within the top ten clones.

Sequenced sample: blood, either unsorted or a sorted T cell fraction (not recorded which). This receptor was obtained from a human donor who was either an allogeneic HSCT recipient or a stem cell or donor lymphocyte infusion donor (not recorded which). It is not recorded whose cells these are; they may come from a transplant donor. This sequence uses TRBV12-3 or TRBV12-4 and TRBJ2-1; TRBD1 is possibly the D segment (5 matching bases). CDR3 protein: CASSLRQNSYNEQFF. The nucleotide sequence reads as follows: TGTGCCAGCAGTTTGCGACAGAACTCATACAATGAGCAGTTCTTC.